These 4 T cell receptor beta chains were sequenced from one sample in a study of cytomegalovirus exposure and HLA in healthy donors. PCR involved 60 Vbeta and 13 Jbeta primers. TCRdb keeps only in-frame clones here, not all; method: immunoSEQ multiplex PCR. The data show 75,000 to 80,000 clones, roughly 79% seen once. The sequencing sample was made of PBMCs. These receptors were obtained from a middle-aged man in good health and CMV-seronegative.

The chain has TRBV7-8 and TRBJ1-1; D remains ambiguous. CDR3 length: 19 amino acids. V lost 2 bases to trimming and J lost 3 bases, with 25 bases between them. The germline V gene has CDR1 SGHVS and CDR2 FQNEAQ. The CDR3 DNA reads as TGTGCCAGCAGCTTACAGGTCGAAGGGATACGACGGGAACACACTGAAGCTTTCTTT. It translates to CASSLQVEGIRREHTEAFF.

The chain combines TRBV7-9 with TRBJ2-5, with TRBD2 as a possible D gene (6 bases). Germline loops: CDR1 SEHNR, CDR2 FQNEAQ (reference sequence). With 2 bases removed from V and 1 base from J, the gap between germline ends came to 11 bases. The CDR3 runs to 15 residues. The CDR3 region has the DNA TGTGCCAGCAGCTTAAGTATGGGGGGCCAAGAGACCCAGTACTTC. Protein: CASSLSMGGQETQYF.

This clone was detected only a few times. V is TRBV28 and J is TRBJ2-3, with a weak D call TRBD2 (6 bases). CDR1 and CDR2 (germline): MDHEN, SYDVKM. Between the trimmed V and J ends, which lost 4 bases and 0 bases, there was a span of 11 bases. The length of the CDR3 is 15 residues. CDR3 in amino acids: CASSSLASSTDTQYF. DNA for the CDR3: TGTGCCAGCAGTTCTCTAGCGTCTAGCACAGATACGCAGTATTTT.

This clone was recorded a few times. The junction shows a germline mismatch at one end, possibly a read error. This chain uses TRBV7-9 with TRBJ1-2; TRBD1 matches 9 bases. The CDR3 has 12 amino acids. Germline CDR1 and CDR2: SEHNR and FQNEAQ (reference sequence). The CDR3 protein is CSSSLNRGLYTF. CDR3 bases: TGTTCCAGCAGCTTAAACAGGGGGCTCTACACCTTC.